This T cell receptor beta chain was recorded in a study of cytomegalovirus exposure and HLA in healthy donors. Losses at the gene ends were 5 bases for V and 7 bases for J; bases not matched to a gene: 5. The germline V gene has CDR1 SEHNR and CDR2 FQNEAQ (reference sequence). The CDR3 sequence is 14 residues long. Of note for this clone: Its antigen is unidentified.

Both 60 Vbeta primers and 13 Jbeta primers went into the PCR. The method was immunoSEQ multiplex PCR; TCRdb's version includes in-frame clones alone and lacks a portion of them. The sample shows around 150,000 clones, over 75% of them seen only once. Whole-study findings and limits: The likely origin of a cluster of highly shared sequence variants was a sequencing artifact. Some V segments, TRBV6-2 and TRBV6-3 among them, were indistinguishable and were therefore excluded. Investigators reported 150 to 200 TCR beta chains as tied to cytomegalovirus.

The gene calls are TRBV7-9 and TRBJ1-4; 9 bases line up with TRBD1. The sequencing sample was made of PBMCs. The source is a man between 25 and 39 years old in good health and CMV-seronegative. CDR3 residues: CASSPGQGREKLFF. CDR3 DNA: TGTGCCAGCAGCCCGGGACAGGGTCGTGAAAAACTGTTTTTT.